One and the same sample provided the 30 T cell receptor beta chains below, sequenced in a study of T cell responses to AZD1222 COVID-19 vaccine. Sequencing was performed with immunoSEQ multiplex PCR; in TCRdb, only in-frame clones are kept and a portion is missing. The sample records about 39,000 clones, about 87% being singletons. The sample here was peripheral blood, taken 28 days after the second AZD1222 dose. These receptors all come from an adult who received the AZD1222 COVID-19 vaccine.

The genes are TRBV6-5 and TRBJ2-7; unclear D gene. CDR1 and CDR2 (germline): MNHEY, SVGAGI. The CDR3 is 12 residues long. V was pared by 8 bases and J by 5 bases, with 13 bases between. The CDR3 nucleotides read TGTGCCAGCCGACCCTCCAGGAACGAGCAGTACTTC. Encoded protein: CASRPSRNEQYF.

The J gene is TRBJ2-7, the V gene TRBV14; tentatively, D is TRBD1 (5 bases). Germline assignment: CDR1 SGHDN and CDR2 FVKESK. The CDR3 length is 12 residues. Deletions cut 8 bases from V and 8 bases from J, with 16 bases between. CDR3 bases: TGTGCCAGCCGTTCGGACATCCCCAAGCAGTACTTC. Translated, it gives CASRSDIPKQYF.

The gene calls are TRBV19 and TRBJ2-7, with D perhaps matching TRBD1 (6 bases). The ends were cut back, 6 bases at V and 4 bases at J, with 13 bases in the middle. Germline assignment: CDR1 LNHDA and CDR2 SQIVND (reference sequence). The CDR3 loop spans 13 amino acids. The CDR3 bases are TGTGCCAGTAGCCAAACGACAGGTTACGAGCAGTACTTC. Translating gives CASSQTTGYEQYF.

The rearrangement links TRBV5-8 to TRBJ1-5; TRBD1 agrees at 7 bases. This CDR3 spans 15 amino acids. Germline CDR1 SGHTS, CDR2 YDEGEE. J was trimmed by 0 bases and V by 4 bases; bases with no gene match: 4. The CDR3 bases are TGTGCCAGCAGCCCGGGGACAGATAGCAATCAGCCCCAGCATTTT. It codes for CASSPGTDSNQPQHF.

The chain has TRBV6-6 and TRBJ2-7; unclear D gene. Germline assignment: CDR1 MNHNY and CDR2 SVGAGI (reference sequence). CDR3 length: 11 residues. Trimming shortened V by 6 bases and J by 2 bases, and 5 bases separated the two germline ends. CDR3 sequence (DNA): TGTGCCAGCAGCCAGACCTACGAGCAGTACTTC. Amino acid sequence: CASSQTYEQYF.

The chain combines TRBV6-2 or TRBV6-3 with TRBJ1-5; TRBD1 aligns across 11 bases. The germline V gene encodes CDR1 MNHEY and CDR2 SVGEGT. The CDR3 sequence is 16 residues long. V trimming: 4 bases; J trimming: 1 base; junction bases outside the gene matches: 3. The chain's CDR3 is CASSWDRGSSNQPQHF. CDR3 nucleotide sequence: TGTGCCAGCAGTTGGGACAGGGGGTCGAGCAATCAGCCCCAGCATTTT.

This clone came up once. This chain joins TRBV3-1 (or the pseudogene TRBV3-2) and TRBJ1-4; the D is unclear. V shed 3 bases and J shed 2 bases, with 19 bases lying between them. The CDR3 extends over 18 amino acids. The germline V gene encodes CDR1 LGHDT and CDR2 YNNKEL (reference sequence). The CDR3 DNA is TGTGCCAGCAGCCAGATGCCTCGCCGACAAGGCACTAATGAAAAACTGTTTTTT. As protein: CASSQMPRRQGTNEKLFF.

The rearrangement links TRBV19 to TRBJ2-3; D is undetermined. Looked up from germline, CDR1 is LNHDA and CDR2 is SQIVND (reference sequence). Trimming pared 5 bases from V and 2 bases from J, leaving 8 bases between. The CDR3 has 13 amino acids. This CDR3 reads CASSGVLTDTQYF. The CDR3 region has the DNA TGTGCCAGTAGTGGAGTCCTCACAGATACGCAGTATTTT.

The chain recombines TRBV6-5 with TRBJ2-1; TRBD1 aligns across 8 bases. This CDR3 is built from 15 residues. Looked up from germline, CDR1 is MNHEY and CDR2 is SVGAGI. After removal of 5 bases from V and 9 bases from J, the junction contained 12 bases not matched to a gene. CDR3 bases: TGTGCCAGCAGTCCCCAGGGGACAGGCCCCCCTGAGCAGTTCTTC. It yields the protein CASSPQGTGPPEQFF.

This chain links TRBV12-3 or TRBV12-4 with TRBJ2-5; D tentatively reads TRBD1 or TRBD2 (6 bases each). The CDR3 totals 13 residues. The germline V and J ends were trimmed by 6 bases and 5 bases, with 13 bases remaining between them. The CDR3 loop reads CASRLQGRETQYF. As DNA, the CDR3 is TGTGCCAGCAGGCTGCAGGGGAGGGAGACCCAGTACTTC.

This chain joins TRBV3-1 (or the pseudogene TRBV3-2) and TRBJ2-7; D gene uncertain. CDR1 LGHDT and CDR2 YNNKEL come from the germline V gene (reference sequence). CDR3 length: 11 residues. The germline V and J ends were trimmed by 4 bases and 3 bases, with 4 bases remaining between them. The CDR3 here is CASSLHYEQYF. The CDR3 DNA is TGTGCCAGCAGCCTCCACTACGAGCAGTACTTC.

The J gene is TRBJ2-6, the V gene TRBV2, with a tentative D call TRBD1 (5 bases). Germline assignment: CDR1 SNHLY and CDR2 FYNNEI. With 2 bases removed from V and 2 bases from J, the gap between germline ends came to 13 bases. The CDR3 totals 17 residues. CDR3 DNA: TGTGCCAGCAGTGAATTGGGCAGGGCTGCTGGGGCCAACGTCCTGACTTTC. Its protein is CASSELGRAAGANVLTF.

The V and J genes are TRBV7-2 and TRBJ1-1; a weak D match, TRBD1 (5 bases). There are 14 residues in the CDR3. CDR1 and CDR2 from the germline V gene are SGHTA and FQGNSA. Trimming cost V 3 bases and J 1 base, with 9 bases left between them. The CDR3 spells CASSLGPGNTEAFF. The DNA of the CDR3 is TGTGCCAGCAGCTTGGGACCTGGGAACACTGAAGCTTTCTTT.

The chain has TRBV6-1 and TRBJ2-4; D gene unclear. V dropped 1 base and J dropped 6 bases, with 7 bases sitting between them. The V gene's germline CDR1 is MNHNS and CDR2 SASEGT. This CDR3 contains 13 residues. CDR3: CASSEVRGNIQYF. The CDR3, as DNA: TGTGCCAGCAGTGAAGTTCGTGGAAACATTCAGTACTTC.

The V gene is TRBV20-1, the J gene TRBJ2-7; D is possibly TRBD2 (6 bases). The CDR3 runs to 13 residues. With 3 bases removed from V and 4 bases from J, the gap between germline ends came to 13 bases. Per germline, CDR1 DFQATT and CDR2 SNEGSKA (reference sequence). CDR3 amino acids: CSASGGETYEQYF. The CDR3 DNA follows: TGCAGTGCTAGTGGAGGGGAGACTTACGAGCAGTACTTC.

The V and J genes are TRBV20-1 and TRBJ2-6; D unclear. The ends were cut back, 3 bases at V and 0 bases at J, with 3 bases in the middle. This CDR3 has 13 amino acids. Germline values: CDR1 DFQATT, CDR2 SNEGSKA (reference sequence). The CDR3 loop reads CSASPSGANVLTF. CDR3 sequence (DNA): TGCAGTGCTAGTCCCTCTGGGGCCAACGTCCTGACTTTC.

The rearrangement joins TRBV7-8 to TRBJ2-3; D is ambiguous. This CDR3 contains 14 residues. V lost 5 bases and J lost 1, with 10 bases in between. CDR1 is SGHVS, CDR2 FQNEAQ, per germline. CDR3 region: CASSGDSRTDTQYF. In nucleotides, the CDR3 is TGTGCCAGCAGCGGGGATTCCCGCACAGATACGCAGTATTTT.

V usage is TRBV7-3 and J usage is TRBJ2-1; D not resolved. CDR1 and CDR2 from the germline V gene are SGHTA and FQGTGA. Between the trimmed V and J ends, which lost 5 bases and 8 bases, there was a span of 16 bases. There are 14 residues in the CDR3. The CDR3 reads CASSPPGRVDEQFF. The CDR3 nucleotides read TGTGCCAGCAGCCCACCAGGTAGGGTGGATGAGCAGTTCTTC.

CDR3 sequence: CASAGAANSPLHF. The CDR3 DNA is TGTGCCAGTGCGGGGGCAGCTAATTCACCCCTCCACTTT. The chain joins TRBV19 to TRBJ1-6; a possible D gene is TRBD1 (6 bases). The V and J ends lost 8 bases and 6 bases respectively, with 11 bases between them. The CDR3 spans 13 residues. CDR1 and CDR2 (germline): LNHDA, SQIVND (reference sequence).

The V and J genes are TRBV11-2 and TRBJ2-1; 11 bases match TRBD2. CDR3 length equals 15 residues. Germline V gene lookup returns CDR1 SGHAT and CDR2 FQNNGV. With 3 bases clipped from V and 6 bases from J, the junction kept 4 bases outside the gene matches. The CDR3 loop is CASSLTSGATNEQFF. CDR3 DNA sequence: TGTGCCAGCAGCTTGACTAGCGGGGCCACCAATGAGCAGTTCTTC.

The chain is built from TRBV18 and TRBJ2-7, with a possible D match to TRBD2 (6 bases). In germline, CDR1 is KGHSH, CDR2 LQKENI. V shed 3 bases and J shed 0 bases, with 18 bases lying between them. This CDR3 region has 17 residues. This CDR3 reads CASSPNSMGLSSYEQYF. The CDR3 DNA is TGTGCCAGCTCACCCAATTCGATGGGACTCAGCTCCTACGAGCAGTACTTC.

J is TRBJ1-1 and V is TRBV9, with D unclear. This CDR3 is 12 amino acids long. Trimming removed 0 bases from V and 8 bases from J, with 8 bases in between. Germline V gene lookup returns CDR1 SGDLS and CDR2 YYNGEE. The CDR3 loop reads CASSVASGEAFF. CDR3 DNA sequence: TGTGCCAGCAGCGTAGCTAGCGGAGAAGCTTTCTTT.

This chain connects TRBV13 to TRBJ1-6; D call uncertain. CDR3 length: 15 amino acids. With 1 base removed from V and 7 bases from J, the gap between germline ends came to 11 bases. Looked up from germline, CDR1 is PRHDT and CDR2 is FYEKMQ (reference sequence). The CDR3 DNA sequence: TGTGCCAGCAGCTTAGCTCGGGGTCGGAATTCACCCCTCCACTTT. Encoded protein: CASSLARGRNSPLHF. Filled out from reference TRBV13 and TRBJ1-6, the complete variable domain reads AAGVIQSPRHLIKEKRETATLKCYPIPRHDTVYWYQQGPGQDPQFLISFYEKMQSDKGSIPDRFSAQQFSDYHSELNMSSLELGDSALYFCASSLARGRNSPLHFGNGTRLTVT.

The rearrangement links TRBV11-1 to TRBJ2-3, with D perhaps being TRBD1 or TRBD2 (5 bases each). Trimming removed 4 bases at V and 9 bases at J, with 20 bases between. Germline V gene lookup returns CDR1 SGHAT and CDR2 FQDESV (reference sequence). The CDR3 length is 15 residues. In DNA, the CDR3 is TGTGCCAGCAGCTCCGCGGACGGGGCAATGAGGACGCAGTATTTT. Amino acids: CASSSADGAMRTQYF.

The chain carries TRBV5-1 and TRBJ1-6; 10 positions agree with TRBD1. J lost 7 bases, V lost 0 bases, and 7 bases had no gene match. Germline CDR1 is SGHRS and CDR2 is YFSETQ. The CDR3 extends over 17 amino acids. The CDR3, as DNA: TGCGCCAGCAGCTTGGCCTCCGGGACAGGGGTGAATTCACCCCTCCACTTT. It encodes CASSLASGTGVNSPLHF.

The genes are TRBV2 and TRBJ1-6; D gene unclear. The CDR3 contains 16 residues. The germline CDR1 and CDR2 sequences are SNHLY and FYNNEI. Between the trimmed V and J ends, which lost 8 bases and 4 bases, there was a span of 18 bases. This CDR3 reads CASPEVATAYNSPLHF. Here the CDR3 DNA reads TGTGCCAGCCCCGAGGTAGCGACGGCTTATAATTCACCCCTCCACTTT.

The CDR3 region has the DNA TGTGCCAGCAGCCCCCACGCGGGAGAAGGCTCCTACAATGAGCAGTTCTTC. Protein product: CASSPHAGEGSYNEQFF. V usage is TRBV11-2 and J usage is TRBJ2-1; 7 bases fit TRBD2. V lost 5 bases and J lost 0; bases outside the gene matches: 10. The germline V gene encodes CDR1 SGHAT and CDR2 FQNNGV. This CDR3 comprises 17 residues.

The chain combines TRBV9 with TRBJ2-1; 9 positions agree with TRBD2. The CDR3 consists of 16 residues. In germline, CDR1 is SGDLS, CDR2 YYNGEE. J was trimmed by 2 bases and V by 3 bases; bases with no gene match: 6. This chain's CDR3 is CASSATLAGTYNEQFF. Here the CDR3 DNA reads TGTGCCAGCAGCGCGACCCTAGCGGGAACCTACAATGAGCAGTTCTTC.

CDR3 coding DNA: TGTGCCAGCAGCCAACGGGTTGGGACTAACTATGGCTACACCTTC. The encoded protein is CASSQRVGTNYGYTF. This chain joins TRBV3-1 (or the pseudogene TRBV3-2) and TRBJ1-2; D is unresolved. Germline CDR1 is LGHDT and CDR2 is YNNKEL (reference sequence). This CDR3 comprises 15 residues. Trimming cost V 2 bases and J 0 bases, with 10 bases left between them.

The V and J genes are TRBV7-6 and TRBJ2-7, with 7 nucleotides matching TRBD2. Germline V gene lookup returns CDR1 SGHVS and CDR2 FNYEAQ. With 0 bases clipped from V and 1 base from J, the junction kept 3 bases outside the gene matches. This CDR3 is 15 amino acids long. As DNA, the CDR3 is TGTGCCAGCAGCTTAGCGGCTAGCGGATCCTACGAGCAGTACTTC. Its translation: CASSLAASGSYEQYF. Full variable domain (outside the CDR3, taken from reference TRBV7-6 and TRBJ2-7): GAGVSQSPRYKVTKRGQDVALRCDPISGHVSLYWYRQALGQGPEFLTYFNYEAQQDKSGLPNDRFSAERPEGSISTLTIQRTEQRDSAMYRCASSLAASGSYEQYFGPGTRLTVT.